This entry features one T cell receptor beta chain sequence. What it binds is unknown. The data are from a study of OX40 agonist ivuxolimab in advanced cancers. On the study more broadly: Ivuxolimab, an agonist antibody against OX40 (CD134), was given to patients.

General study points: CD8+ T cells showed, on average, more clonal expansion than CD4+ cells. With doses of 0.1 to 3.0 mg/kg, CD4+ and CD8+ blood T cells had undergone clonal expansion by week 6.

TCRdb's table, derived via immunoSEQ multiplex PCR, lists solely in-frame clones and lacks some. The table has about 17,000 clones, approximately 86% seen once. The sequenced sample was CD4+ or CD8+ T cells sorted from blood, obtained in a trial of the OX40 agonist ivuxolimab. This clonotype was obtained from an adult with an advanced solid tumor such as melanoma, head and neck, liver or kidney cancer.

The DNA of the CDR3 is TGTGCCAGCAGTTTAAGGCAGGGCTATTCACCCCTCCACTTT. It is translated as CASSLRQGYSPLHF. J is TRBJ1-6 and V is TRBV28; D may be TRBD1 (5 bases). The germline V gene encodes CDR1 MDHEN and CDR2 SYDVKM. The ends were cut back, 2 bases at V and 8 bases at J, with 10 bases in the middle. This CDR3 comprises 14 residues.